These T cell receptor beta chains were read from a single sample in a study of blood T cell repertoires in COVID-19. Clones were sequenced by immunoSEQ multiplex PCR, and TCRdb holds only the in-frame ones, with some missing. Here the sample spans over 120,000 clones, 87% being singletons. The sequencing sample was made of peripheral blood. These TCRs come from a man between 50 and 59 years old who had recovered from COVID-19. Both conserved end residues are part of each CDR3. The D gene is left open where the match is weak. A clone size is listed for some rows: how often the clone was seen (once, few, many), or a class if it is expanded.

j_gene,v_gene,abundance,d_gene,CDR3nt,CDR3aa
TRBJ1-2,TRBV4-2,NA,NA,TGTGCCAGCAGCCAAGACGGCTATGGCTACACCTTC,CASSQDGYGYTF
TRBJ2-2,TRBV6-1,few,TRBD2,TGTGCCAGCAGTGAGCGACAGCGGGAGACCGGGGAGCTGTTTTTT,CASSERQRETGELFF
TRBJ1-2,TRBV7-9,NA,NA,TGTGCCAGCAGCTTAGCCACAGGGAATGGCTACACCTTC,CASSLATGNGYTF
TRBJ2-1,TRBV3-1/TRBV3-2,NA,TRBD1,TGTGCCAGCAGCCAAGATCTACAGGGGGTAGTTGTGAATGAGCAGTTCTTC,CASSQDLQGVVVNEQFF
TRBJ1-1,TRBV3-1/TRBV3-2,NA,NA,TGTGCCAGCAGTCCGGGACTCATGAACACTGAAGCTTTCTTT,CASSPGLMNTEAFF
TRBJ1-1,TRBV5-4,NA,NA,TGTGCCAGCAGCCAATCAGGAAATCTAAACACTGAAGCTTTCTTT,CASSQSGNLNTEAFF
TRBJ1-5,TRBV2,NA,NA,TGTGCCAGCAGTGCTGGCCCGCTGACTGGTAGCAATCAGCCCCAGCATTTT,CASSAGPLTGSNQPQHF
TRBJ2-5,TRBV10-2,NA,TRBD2,TGCGCCAGCAGTGAGTTAGCGGGGGGGCAAGAGACCCAGTACTTC,CASSELAGGQETQYF
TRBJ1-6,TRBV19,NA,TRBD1,TGTGCCAGTAGTGTGACAGGGTCCCATAATTCACCCCTCCACTTT,CASSVTGSHNSPLHF
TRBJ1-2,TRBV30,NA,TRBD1,TGTGCCTGGACCCCCGGGACAGTTACGACCTATGGCTACACCTTC,CAWTPGTVTTYGYTF
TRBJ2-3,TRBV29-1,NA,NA,TGCAGCGTTGAGCCGGGTAGCACAGATACGCAGTATTTT,CSVEPGSTDTQYF
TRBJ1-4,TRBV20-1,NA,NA,TGCAGTGTAAAGGACAGTGAAAAACTGTTTTTT,CSVKDSEKLFF
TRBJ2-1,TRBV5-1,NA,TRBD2,TGCGCCAGCAGCTTGGGTAGCGGGCAAAACAATGAGCAGTTCTTC,CASSLGSGQNNEQFF
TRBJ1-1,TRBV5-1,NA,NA,TGCGCCAGCAGCTCAACCAGGGGACATAGGAACACTGAAGCTTTCTTT,CASSSTRGHRNTEAFF
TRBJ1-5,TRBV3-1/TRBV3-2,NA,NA,TGTGCCAGCAGTGGAGGACATCAGCCCCAGCATTTT,CASSGGHQPQHF
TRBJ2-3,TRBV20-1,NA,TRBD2,TGCAGTGCTAGTTTGGCGGGGGGGCTGACAGATACGCAGTATTTT,CSASLAGGLTDTQYF
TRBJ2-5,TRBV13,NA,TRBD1,TGTGCCAGCAGCTTGGGACAGTCCGTCTGGGAGACCCAGTACTTC,CASSLGQSVWETQYF
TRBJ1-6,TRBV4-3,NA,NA,TGCGCCAGCAGCCAAGAATTTTCAGGGGTTTCCTATAATTCACCCCTCCACTTT,CASSQEFSGVSYNSPLHF
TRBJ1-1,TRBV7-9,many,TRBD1,TGTGCCAGCAGCTGGGGACAGGGGACTGAAGCTTTCTTT,CASSWGQGTEAFF
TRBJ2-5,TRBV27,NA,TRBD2,TGTGCCAGCAGCAACTACAAGCGGGGGGGCTTGGAGACCCAGTACTTC,CASSNYKRGGLETQYF
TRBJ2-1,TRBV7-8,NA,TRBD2,TGTGCCAGCAGCATCACCGGACTAGCGAAGTACAATGAGCAGTTCTTC,CASSITGLAKYNEQFF
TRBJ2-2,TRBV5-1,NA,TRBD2,TGCGCCAGCAGCCTGGGACTAGCAATCGGGGAGCTGTTTTTT,CASSLGLAIGELFF
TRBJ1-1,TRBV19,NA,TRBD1,TGTGCCAGTATCCGGTTCCCGGGACAGCAGAACACTGAAGCTTTCTTT,CASIRFPGQQNTEAFF
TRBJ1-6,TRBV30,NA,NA,TGTGCCTGGAGGAAGACTAGGGGTGGGTCACCCCTCCACTTT,CAWRKTRGGSPLHF
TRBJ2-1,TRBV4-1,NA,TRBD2,TGCGCCAGCAGCCAAAGCGGGGCCATCTACAATGAGCAGTTCTTC,CASSQSGAIYNEQFF
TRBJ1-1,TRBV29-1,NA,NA,TGCAGCGTTGAAGCAGGGATGGGCACTGAAGCTTTCTTT,CSVEAGMGTEAFF
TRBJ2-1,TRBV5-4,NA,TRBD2,TGTGCCAGCAGCCCTAGGACGGGGGGGCACAATGAGCAGTTCTTC,CASSPRTGGHNEQFF
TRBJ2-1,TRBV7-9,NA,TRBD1,TGTGCCAGCAGCTTACCGGGGACAGTAAATTTTAACAATGAGCAGTTCTTC,CASSLPGTVNFNNEQFF
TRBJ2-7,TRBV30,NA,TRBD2,TGTGCCTGGAGGAAGGGAGGGGACGAGCAGTACTTC,CAWRKGGDEQYF
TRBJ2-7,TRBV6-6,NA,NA,TGTGCCAGCAGTTACTCGGGCAGCACCTACGAGCAGTACTTC,CASSYSGSTYEQYF
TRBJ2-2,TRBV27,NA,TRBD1,TGTGCCAGCAGCGCCGGGACAGGCACCGGGGAGCTGTTTTTT,CASSAGTGTGELFF
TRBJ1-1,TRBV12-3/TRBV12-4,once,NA,TGTGCCAGCAGTGGACAATTGAACACTGAAGCTTTCTTT,CASSGQLNTEAFF
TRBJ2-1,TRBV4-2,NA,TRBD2,TGTGCCAGCAGCCAACTTGCTACGGGGGGCAATGAGCAGTTCTTC,CASSQLATGGNEQFF
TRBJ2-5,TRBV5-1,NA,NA,TGCGCCAGCAGCTTGTCCCGGGGAGAGACCCAGTACTTC,CASSLSRGETQYF
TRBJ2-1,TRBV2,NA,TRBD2,TGTGCCAGCAGTACTAGCGGGGGAATCAATGAGCAGTTCTTC,CASSTSGGINEQFF
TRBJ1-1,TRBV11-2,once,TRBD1,TGTGCCAGCAGCCGGGGACAGGGCTTCACTGAAGCTTTCTTT,CASSRGQGFTEAFF
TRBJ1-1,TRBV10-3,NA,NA,TGTGCCGTTCACCGGGATCTGAACACTGAAGCTTTCTTT,CAVHRDLNTEAFF
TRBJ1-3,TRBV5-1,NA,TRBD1,TGCGCCAGCAGTTATGGGACAGGGTCTGGAAACACCATATATTTT,CASSYGTGSGNTIYF
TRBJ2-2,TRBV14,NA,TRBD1,TGTGCCAGCAGCCAGGACAGGGCCACCGCCGGGGAGCTGTTTTTT,CASSQDRATAGELFF
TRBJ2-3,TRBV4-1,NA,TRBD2,TGCGCCAGCAGCCAAAGATTCCTAGCGGGGCACGTCACAGATACGCAGTATTTT,CASSQRFLAGHVTDTQYF
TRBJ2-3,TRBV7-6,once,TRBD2,TGTGCCAGCAGCTTAGCCGGCACTAGCGGGGGGATTTCAGATACGCAGTATTTT,CASSLAGTSGGISDTQYF
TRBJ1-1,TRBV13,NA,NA,TGTGCCAGCAGCCTTAGCCCGGGAGGGTTTAACACTGAAGCTTTCTTT,CASSLSPGGFNTEAFF
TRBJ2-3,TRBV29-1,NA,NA,TGCAGCGTTGGTCGACAAGACACAGATACGCAGTATTTT,CSVGRQDTDTQYF
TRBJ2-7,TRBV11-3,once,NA,TGTGCCAGCAGCTTAGACAGTTTGAGTTGGGCTGAGCAGTACTTC,CASSLDSLSWAEQYF
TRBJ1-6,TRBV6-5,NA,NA,TGTGCCAGCAGCTATACGGCGGGAGCACCCCTCCACTTT,CASSYTAGAPLHF
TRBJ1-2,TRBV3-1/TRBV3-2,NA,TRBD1,TGTGCCAGCAGCCCCGAGTGGGGACAGGGGGCGCATGGCTACACCTTC,CASSPEWGQGAHGYTF
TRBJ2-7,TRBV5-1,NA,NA,TGCGCCAGCAGCTTGTCGACTGTCTACGAGCAGTACTTC,CASSLSTVYEQYF